This entry lists 14 T cell receptor beta chains sequenced from one sample in a study of cytomegalovirus exposure and HLA in healthy donors. PCR amplification relied on 60 Vbeta primers (plus 13 Jbeta primers). Using immunoSEQ multiplex PCR, the repertoire was profiled, and TCRdb retains in-frame clones only, with some absent. Here the sample spans over 100,000 clones, roughly 9.6% being singletons. The material sequenced was PBMCs. These receptor sequences come from a woman aged 35 to 49 in good health and CMV-seropositive.

The V gene is TRBV28, the J gene TRBJ1-5; a weak D match, TRBD1 (5 bases). The V end was cut by 7 bases, the J end by 2 bases, with 12 bases between. Germline values: CDR1 MDHEN, CDR2 SYDVKM. The CDR3 totals 14 residues. CDR3 DNA sequence: TGTGCCAGCACCCGGGGAGGGGGCAATCAGCCCCAGCATTTT. It is translated as CASTRGGGNQPQHF.

The gene calls are TRBV6-5 and TRBJ1-6, with D maybe TRBD1 (6 bases). This CDR3 region has 15 residues. Trimming cost V 0 bases and J 7 bases, with 10 bases left between them. Germline V lookup: CDR1 MNHEY, CDR2 SVGAGI. The CDR3 DNA follows: TGTGCCAGCAGTTACTCGGCGCAGGGGAATTCACCCCTCCACTTT. It encodes CASSYSAQGNSPLHF.

This chain links TRBV6-5 with TRBJ1-2; TRBD1 agrees at 7 bases. The CDR3 is made up of 15 amino acids. The junction had 3 bases not matched to a gene; V was cut back by 0 bases and J by 2 bases. Germline V lookup: CDR1 MNHEY, CDR2 SVGAGI. The CDR3 reads CASSYSGRGNYGYTF. The DNA for the CDR3 is TGTGCCAGCAGTTACTCTGGCAGGGGGAACTATGGCTACACCTTC.

The sample holds a few counts of this clone. An end of the junction differs from the germline gene, which may be a read error. This rearrangement joins TRBV7-9 to TRBJ2-7; D is possibly TRBD2 (5 bases). The CDR3 runs to 11 residues. Per the germline V gene, CDR1 is SEHNR and CDR2 is FQNEAQ (reference sequence). The CDR3 spells CASSLEDLVHF. CDR3 bases: TGTGCCAGCAGCTTAGAGGACTTAGTCCACTTC.

This clone appeared a few times. This chain links TRBV25-1 with TRBJ2-2, with a possible D match to TRBD1 (5 bases). Trimming took 3 bases from V and 11 from J, leaving 7 bases between them. The CDR3 sequence is 11 residues long. The V gene's germline CDR1 is MGHDK and CDR2 SYGVNS. CDR3 in amino acids: CASSDRAELFF. CDR3 in DNA: TGTGCCAGCAGTGACAGGGCAGAGCTGTTTTTT.

This clone has at least ten counts. The DNA for the CDR3 is TGCGCCAGCAGTACAGGGCAACCTAACACTGAAGCTTTCTTT. Its protein product is CASSTGQPNTEAFF. This chain links TRBV5-1 with TRBJ1-1, with a weak D call TRBD1 (6 bases). The CDR3 has 14 amino acids. V shed 5 bases and J shed 2 bases, with 13 bases lying between them. CDR1 and CDR2 (germline): SGHRS, YFSETQ.

J is TRBJ2-1 and V is TRBV6-1; TRBD2 matches at 7 bases. V shed 4 bases and J 0 bases; nucleotides not matched to a gene: 9. This CDR3 comprises 17 residues. CDR1 and CDR2 from the germline V gene are MNHNS and SASEGT. As DNA, the CDR3 is TGTGCCAGCAGTGCGCTAGCGGTTCCAAGCTCCTACAATGAGCAGTTCTTC. Amino acids: CASSALAVPSSYNEQFF.

The rearrangement links TRBV4-3 to TRBJ1-1, with a tentative D call TRBD1 (5 bases). Germline V gene sequence: CDR1 LGHNA, CDR2 YSLEER. The CDR3 spans 17 residues. The V end was cut by 3 bases, the J end by 2 bases, with 19 bases between. CDR3 amino acids: CASSHTRGSGPNTEAFF. The CDR3 region has the DNA TGCGCCAGCAGCCACACAAGGGGTTCGGGCCCTAACACTGAAGCTTTCTTT.

This clone has more than one count but fewer than ten. This chain connects TRBV29-1 to TRBJ1-1, with 7 positions matching TRBD1. Germline V gene sequence: CDR1 SQVTM, CDR2 ANQGSEA. The CDR3 extends over 15 amino acids. Trimming cost V 2 bases and J 6 bases; bases outside gene matches: 12. CDR3 nucleotides: TGCAGCGTTGAAAGTTCAGGGCAGGGGGTGGCTGAAGCTTTCTTT. Residues: CSVESSGQGVAEAFF.

Only a few counts were recorded for this clone. This rearrangement joins TRBV18 to TRBJ1-5, with unresolved D. Trimming shortened V by 3 bases and J by 3 bases, and 6 bases separated the two germline ends. The CDR3 extends over 13 amino acids. Germline assignment: CDR1 KGHSH and CDR2 LQKENI. CDR3 amino acids: CASSPQDNQPQHF. CDR3 coding DNA: TGTGCCAGCTCACCGCAGGACAATCAGCCCCAGCATTTT.

This clone was seen a handful of times. This rearrangement joins TRBV6-5 to TRBJ2-1, with a weak D call TRBD1 (6 bases). V was pared by 5 bases and J by 7 bases, with 12 bases between. From germline, CDR1 is MNHEY and CDR2 SVGAGI. This CDR3 contains 13 residues. The CDR3 DNA reads TGTGCCAGCAGTCCGGGACACGGGAATGAGCAGTTCTTC. Its protein is CASSPGHGNEQFF.

This clone was observed once. Because the CDR3's place on the DNA is in doubt, the DNA is left out and the CDR3 is given as listed by TCRdb. This rearrangement joins TRBV2 to TRBJ2-7; TRBD2 is the table's D call and was not checked against the DNA. In germline, CDR1 is SNHLY, CDR2 FYNNEI. The CDR3 adds up to 19 amino acids, both ends counted. The CDR3 region is CASSEFWLAGTSGRYEQYF.

CDR3 sequence reads: CASSYATGSYGYTF. DNA for the CDR3: TGTGCCAGCAGTTACGCCACAGGGAGCTATGGCTACACCTTC. The chain joins TRBV6-6 to TRBJ1-2, with D tentatively TRBD1 (6 bases). V dropped 2 bases and J dropped 4 bases, with 11 bases sitting between them. The CDR3 is 14 residues long. Per germline, CDR1 MNHNY and CDR2 SVGAGI (reference sequence).

This clone occurred a few times. The chain couples TRBV6-6 to TRBJ2-2, with D possibly matching TRBD1 (5 bases). CDR1 and CDR2 (germline): MNHNY, SVGAGI (reference sequence). The CDR3 consists of 14 residues. V lost 6 bases and J lost 0, with 8 bases in between. The CDR3 here is CASSPGTNTGELFF. The CDR3 nucleotides are TGTGCCAGCAGCCCAGGGACGAACACCGGGGAGCTGTTTTTT.